The 8 T cell receptor beta chains below all came from one sample that was sequenced in a study of T-cell reconstitution after alpha-beta-depleted transplantation in children. Preparing the TCRbeta library involved the use of unique molecular identifiers. TCRdb fed the PCR reads into MiXCR, producing one record per CDR3 protein. The sample gives a few hundred thousand distinct CDR3 sequences, 9.7% of which show up once; approximately 5.4% is in the top ten. The input for sequencing was PBMCs from the stem cell graft donor, taken from the stem cell graft. All receptors come from a human donor who donated a stem cell graft to a child with SCID.

At least ten counts were recorded for this clonotype. V gene TRBV20-1 combines with J gene TRBJ2-3; 9 bases match TRBD2. V shed 1 base, J shed 5 bases, and the junction held 7 bases outside the gene matches. Germline CDR1 and CDR2: DFQATT and SNEGSKA (reference sequence). The CDR3 length is 15 residues. The CDR3 loop reads CSARAAGLAGDTQYF. CDR3 sequence (DNA): TGCAGTGCTAGAGCTGCGGGACTAGCAGGAGATACGCAGTATTTT.

Many counts were recorded for this clonotype. The rearrangement joins TRBV5-1 to TRBJ2-7; D uncertain. CDR3 length: 15 residues. Germline V lookup: CDR1 SGHRS, CDR2 YFSETQ. With 1 base removed from V and 5 bases from J, the gap between germline ends came to 16 bases. The CDR3 DNA sequence: TGCGCCAGCAGCTTGAGTACGGCGCCTCGGGACGAGCAGTACTTC. It translates to CASSLSTAPRDEQYF.

The chain is built from TRBV7-9 and TRBJ2-3; no clear D. The V and J ends lost 8 bases and 4 bases respectively, with 16 bases between them. This CDR3 comprises 14 residues. Germline assignment: CDR1 SEHNR and CDR2 FQNEAQ (reference sequence). DNA for the CDR3: TGTGCCAGCGGCACCGGGCCCTTCTCAGATACGCAGTATTTT. Its protein is CASGTGPFSDTQYF.

This clonotype has at least ten counts. This chain uses TRBV5-1 with TRBJ2-5, with D perhaps TRBD1 (5 bases). CDR3 size: 15 residues. From germline, CDR1 is SGHRS and CDR2 YFSETQ. V was clipped by 4 bases and J by 3 bases, with 16 bases between them. The chain's CDR3 is CASSGDSDTKETQYF. CDR3 sequence (DNA): TGCGCCAGCAGCGGCGACAGCGACACCAAAGAGACCCAGTACTTC. Variable domain in full (rest from reference TRBV5-1 and TRBJ2-5): KAGVTQTPRYLIKTRGQQVTLSCSPISGHRSVSWYQQTPGQGLQFLFEYFSETQRNKGNFPGRFSGRQFSNSRSEMNVSTLELGDSALYLCASSGDSDTKETQYFGPGTRLLVL.

The sample holds many counts of this clonotype. The rearrangement uses TRBV6-1 and TRBJ1-1; a weak D match, TRBD1 (5 bases). V was pared by 0 bases and J by 5 bases, with 13 bases between. Germline CDR1 MNHNS, CDR2 SASEGT. The CDR3 is made up of 15 amino acids. CDR3 amino acids: CASSEATGEGTEAFF. The DNA of the CDR3 is TGTGCCAGCAGTGAAGCGACGGGGGAGGGAACTGAAGCTTTCTTT.

This clonotype has at least ten counts. V is TRBV9 and J is TRBJ1-3; no clear D. V shed 0 bases and J shed 0 bases, with 7 bases lying between them. The CDR3 spans 15 residues. CDR1 is SGDLS and CDR2 is YYNGEE in the germline V gene. Here the CDR3 reads CASSVGGLSGNTIYF. CDR3 in DNA: TGTGCCAGCAGCGTAGGAGGACTCTCTGGAAACACCATATATTTT.

The chain combines TRBV19 with TRBJ1-5; 11 bases agree with TRBD1. Germline V gives CDR1 LNHDA, CDR2 SQIVND (reference sequence). The CDR3 sequence is 16 residues long. Unmatched junction bases numbered 9, after V lost 5 bases and J lost 6 bases. CDR3 amino acids: CASSLRRDRGSQPQHF. CDR3 DNA sequence: TGTGCCAGTAGTTTGCGCCGGGACAGGGGGAGTCAGCCCCAGCATTTT.

This clonotype was observed many times. The chain couples TRBV5-1 to TRBJ2-7; D gene ambiguous. The germline CDR1 and CDR2 sequences are SGHRS and YFSETQ. The CDR3 spans 14 residues. Deletions cut 5 bases from V and 4 bases from J, with 16 bases between. The CDR3 here is CASRLAGFQYEQYF. The CDR3 DNA is TGCGCCAGCAGACTTGCCGGGTTCCAATACGAGCAGTACTTC.